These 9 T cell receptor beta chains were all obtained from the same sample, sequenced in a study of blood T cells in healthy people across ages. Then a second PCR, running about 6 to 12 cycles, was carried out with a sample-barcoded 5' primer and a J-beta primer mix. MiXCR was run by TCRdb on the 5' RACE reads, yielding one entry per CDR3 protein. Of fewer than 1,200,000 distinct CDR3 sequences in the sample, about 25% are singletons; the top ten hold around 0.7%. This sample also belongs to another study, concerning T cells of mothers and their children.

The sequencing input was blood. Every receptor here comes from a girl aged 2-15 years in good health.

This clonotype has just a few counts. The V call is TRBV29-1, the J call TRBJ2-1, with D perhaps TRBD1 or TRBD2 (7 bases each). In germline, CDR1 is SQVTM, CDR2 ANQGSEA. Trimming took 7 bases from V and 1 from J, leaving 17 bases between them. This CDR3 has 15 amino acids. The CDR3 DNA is TGCAGCGCCCAGGGGGGGGAGGCATCCTACAATGAGCAGTTCTTC. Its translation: CSAQGGEASYNEQFF.

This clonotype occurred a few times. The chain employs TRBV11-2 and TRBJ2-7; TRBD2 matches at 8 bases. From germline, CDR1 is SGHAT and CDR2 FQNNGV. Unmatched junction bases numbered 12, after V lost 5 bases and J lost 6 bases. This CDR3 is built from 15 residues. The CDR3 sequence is CASSPRGAGEPEQYF. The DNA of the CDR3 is TGTGCCAGCAGCCCGCGGGGGGCGGGAGAACCCGAGCAGTACTTC.

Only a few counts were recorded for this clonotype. The CDR3 loop reads CATSRVPFSYNEQFF. DNA for the CDR3: TGTGCCACCAGCAGAGTCCCCTTTTCGTACAATGAGCAGTTCTTC. This chain links TRBV15 with TRBJ2-5; no firm D call. The end of the DNA fits TRBJ2-1 better, so the J call may be wrong. This CDR3 contains 15 residues. Germline CDR1 reads LNHNV; CDR2 reads YYDKDF (reference sequence).

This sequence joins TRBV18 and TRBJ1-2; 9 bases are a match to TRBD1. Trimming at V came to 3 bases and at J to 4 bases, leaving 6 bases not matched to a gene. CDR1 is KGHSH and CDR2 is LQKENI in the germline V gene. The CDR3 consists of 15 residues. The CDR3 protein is CASSPSDRGLYGYTF. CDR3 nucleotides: TGTGCCAGCTCACCCTCGGACAGGGGACTCTATGGCTACACCTTC.

CDR3: CASSLNWGTAQETQYF. The CDR3 coding sequence is TGTGCCAGCAGCTTAAATTGGGGGACAGCTCAAGAGACCCAGTACTTC. J is TRBJ2-5 and V is TRBV7-2; TRBD1 matches at 7 bases. The germline V gene has CDR1 SGHTA and CDR2 FQGNSA. V was clipped by 2 bases and J by 2 bases; unmatched bases: 8. There are 16 residues in the CDR3.

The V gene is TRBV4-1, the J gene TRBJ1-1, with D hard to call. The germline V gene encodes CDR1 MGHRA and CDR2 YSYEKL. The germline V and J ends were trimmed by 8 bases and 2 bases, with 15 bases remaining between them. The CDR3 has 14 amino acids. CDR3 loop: CASGPWVKNTEAFF. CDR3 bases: TGCGCCAGCGGGCCCTGGGTGAAAAACACTGAAGCTTTCTTT.

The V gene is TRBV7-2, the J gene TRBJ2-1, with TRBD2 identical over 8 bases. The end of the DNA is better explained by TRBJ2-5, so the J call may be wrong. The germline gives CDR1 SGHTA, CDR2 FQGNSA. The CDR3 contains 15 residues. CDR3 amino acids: CASGVAGGFKETQYF. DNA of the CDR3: TGTGCCAGCGGAGTGGCGGGGGGTTTCAAGGAGACCCAGTACTTC.

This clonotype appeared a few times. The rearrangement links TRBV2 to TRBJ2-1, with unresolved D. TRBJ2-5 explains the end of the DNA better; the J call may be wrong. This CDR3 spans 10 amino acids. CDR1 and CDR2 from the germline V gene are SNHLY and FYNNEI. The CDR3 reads CASSIETQYF. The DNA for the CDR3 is TGTGCCAGCAGTATAGAGACCCAGTACTTC.

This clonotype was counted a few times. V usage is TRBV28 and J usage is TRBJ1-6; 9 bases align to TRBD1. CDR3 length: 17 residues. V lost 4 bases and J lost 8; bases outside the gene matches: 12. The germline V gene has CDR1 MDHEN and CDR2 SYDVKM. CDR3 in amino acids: CASSSLQGAELYSPLHF. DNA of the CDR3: TGTGCCAGCAGTTCCTTACAGGGGGCAGAGTTGTATTCACCCCTCCACTTT.